A selection of T cell receptor beta chains follows, all from one sample in a study of blood T cell repertoires in COVID-19. Assay used: immunoSEQ multiplex PCR; TCRdb lists only in-frame clones, some missing. The table lists over 600,000 clones, 90% of them singletons. Material for sequencing was peripheral blood. These receptors were obtained from a young woman with acute or convalescent COVID-19. CDR3s include the opening cysteine and the closing phenylalanine or tryptophan. The D gene is left open where the match is weak. Size tells how often a clone was seen (once, few, many) or the class of an expanded clone, and some rows leave it out.

cdr3_length	clone_size	d_call	v_call	j_call	cdr3_aa	cdr3_nt
17	.	TRBD1	TRBV10-1	TRBJ1-5	CASSETDRGIWNQPQHF	TGCGCCAGCAGTGAGACGGACAGGGGGATTTGGAATCAGCCCCAGCATTTT
14	few	TRBD1	TRBV2	TRBJ2-2	CASTGQTNTGELFF	TGTGCCAGTACGGGACAGACGAACACCGGGGAGCTGTTTTTT
15	.	.	TRBV10-2	TRBJ1-4	CASSEFDWANEKLFF	TGCGCCAGCAGTGAGTTCGACTGGGCTAATGAAAAACTGTTTTTT
13	.	.	TRBV10-3	TRBJ1-4	CAISHGGNEKLFF	TGTGCCATCAGTCACGGGGGTAATGAAAAACTGTTTTTT
15	.	TRBD1	TRBV2	TRBJ2-3	CASSDRDRTTDTQYF	TGTGCCAGCAGTGACAGGGACAGGACCACAGATACGCAGTATTTT
15	.	.	TRBV2	TRBJ1-5	CASRVQGSRNQPQHF	TGTGCCAGCAGGGTACAGGGTTCGCGCAATCAGCCCCAGCATTTT
16	.	.	TRBV27	TRBJ2-7	CASSSPRRDSPYEQYF	TGTGCCAGCAGTTCACCAAGGCGGGACAGTCCATACGAGCAGTACTTC
16	once	.	TRBV28	TRBJ1-1	CASSLRPGRTNTEAFF	TGTGCCAGCAGTTTAAGGCCAGGGAGGACGAACACTGAAGCTTTCTTT
14	.	.	TRBV6-5	TRBJ1-2	CASRKREFVYGYTF	TGTGCCAGCAGGAAGAGGGAGTTTGTGTATGGCTACACCTTC
16	.	.	TRBV6-5	TRBJ1-5	CASSYVNRDSNQPQHF	TGTGCCAGCAGTTACGTCAACAGGGATAGCAATCAGCCCCAGCATTTT
16	.	TRBD2	TRBV6-2/TRBV6-3	TRBJ2-7	CASSFGPQRGIHEQYF	TGTGCCAGCAGTTTTGGGCCCCAGCGGGGGATCCACGAGCAGTACTTC
12	.	.	TRBV9	TRBJ1-2	CASSVGSYGYTF	TGTGCCAGCAGCGTAGGGAGCTATGGCTACACCTTC
13	.	.	TRBV6-5	TRBJ2-4	CASSIGQKNIQYF	TGTGCCAGCAGTATAGGACAGAAAAACATTCAGTACTTC
13	.	TRBD1	TRBV7-3	TRBJ1-2	CASSLGTEHGYTF	TGTGCCAGCAGCTTAGGGACAGAACATGGCTACACCTTC
13	.	.	TRBV4-1	TRBJ1-2	CASISGGSYGYTF	TGCGCCAGCATCTCCGGGGGGAGCTATGGCTACACCTTC
15	once	.	TRBV5-1	TRBJ1-1	CASSLDSTVNTEAFF	TGCGCCAGCAGCTTGGATTCTACAGTGAACACTGAAGCTTTCTTT
12	.	TRBD1	TRBV6-5	TRBJ2-2	CASSYFGQGLFF	TGTGCCAGCAGTTACTTTGGACAGGGGCTGTTTTTT
14	.	.	TRBV7-8	TRBJ1-2	CASSSPGPRGGYTF	TGTGCCAGCAGCTCCCCGGGACCCAGGGGTGGCTACACCTTC
15	.	TRBD1	TRBV7-2	TRBJ2-7	CASSLVGTGTLEQYF	TGTGCCAGCAGCTTAGTTGGGACAGGGACTTTGGAGCAGTACTTC
14	once	TRBD2	TRBV5-3	TRBJ2-5	CARSSPLRGETQYF	TGTGCCAGATCCTCTCCTTTGCGGGGGGAGACCCAGTACTTC
15	.	.	TRBV6-5	TRBJ2-7	CASSYSQSSSYEQYF	TGTGCCAGCAGTTACTCCCAGTCCAGCTCCTACGAGCAGTACTTC
13	.	.	TRBV9	TRBJ1-2	CASSVGEGYGYTF	TGTGCCAGCAGCGTAGGGGAGGGCTATGGCTACACCTTC
13	.	.	TRBV7-9	TRBJ2-7	CASSLVSTYEQYF	TGTGCCAGCAGCTTAGTGTCCACCTACGAGCAGTACTTC
16	.	.	TRBV11-2	TRBJ1-5	CASSHEFRQGNQPQHF	TGTGCCAGCAGCCACGAATTTAGACAGGGCAATCAGCCCCAGCATTTT
14	.	.	TRBV29-1	TRBJ2-1	CSVEVRGALGEQFF	TGCAGCGTTGAAGTTCGGGGGGCCCTCGGTGAGCAGTTCTTC
15	once	TRBD1	TRBV6-5	TRBJ1-1	CASSSMTGSGTEAFF	TGTGCCAGCAGTTCTATGACAGGGTCGGGCACTGAAGCTTTCTTT
18	.	TRBD1	TRBV6-1	TRBJ1-1	CASSDPPGTGGNDTEAFF	TGTGCCAGCAGTGACCCCCCCGGGACAGGGGGCAACGACACTGAAGCTTTCTTT
14	.	.	TRBV4-1	TRBJ2-5	CASSPEGGLETQYF	TGCGCCAGCAGCCCAGAAGGGGGTCTAGAGACCCAGTACTTC
14	few	.	TRBV30	TRBJ1-4	CAWSDGWGTKKLFF	TGTGCCTGGAGCGACGGGTGGGGGACAAAAAAACTGTTTTTT
14	once	TRBD1	TRBV5-1	TRBJ1-1	CASSPQGVRTEAFF	TGCGCCAGCAGCCCACAGGGGGTTCGGACTGAAGCTTTCTTT
15	.	.	TRBV5-1	TRBJ1-2	CASSASSGGPYGYTF	TGCGCCAGCAGCGCAAGCTCGGGGGGGCCCTATGGCTACACCTTC
15	.	.	TRBV9	TRBJ1-2	CASSVEPGFNYGYTF	TGTGCCAGCAGCGTAGAGCCAGGGTTTAACTATGGCTACACCTTC
15	.	TRBD1	TRBV3-1/TRBV3-2	TRBJ2-7	CASSPTGTATYEQYF	TGTGCCAGCAGTCCCACCGGGACAGCAACCTACGAGCAGTACTTC
15	.	TRBD1	TRBV4-1	TRBJ1-5	CASSPGQAGNQPQHF	TGCGCCAGCAGCCCCGGACAGGCTGGCAATCAGCCCCAGCATTTT
13	.	.	TRBV12-3/TRBV12-4	TRBJ1-2	CASSYSGFDGYTF	TGTGCCAGCAGTTATTCGGGTTTCGATGGCTACACCTTC
16	once	TRBD2	TRBV10-3	TRBJ2-1	CAISESGRGDYNEQFF	TGTGCCATCAGTGAGTCAGGGCGGGGGGACTACAATGAGCAGTTCTTC
15	.	.	TRBV28	TRBJ1-4	CASNTRQATNEKLFF	TGTGCCAGCAATACCAGACAGGCAACTAATGAAAAACTGTTTTTT
13	once	.	TRBV6-6	TRBJ1-1	CASSSQLSTEAFF	TGTGCCAGCAGCTCCCAACTAAGCACTGAAGCTTTCTTT
16	.	.	TRBV7-8	TRBJ1-4	CASSLAGGYANEKLFF	TGTGCCAGCAGCTTAGCAGGGGGATATGCTAATGAAAAACTGTTTTTT
14	.	.	TRBV5-6	TRBJ1-1	CASSSVQDVGKAFF	TGTGCCAGCAGCTCAGTACAGGACGTAGGTAAAGCTTTCTTT
19	.	.	TRBV21-1	TRBJ1-6	CASSKVRTRGSSYNSPLHF	TGTGCCAGCAGCAAAGTCCGGACGAGGGGGAGCTCCTATAATTCACCCCTCCACTTT
15	.	TRBD2	TRBV19	TRBJ2-1	CASSKREFSYNEQFF	TGTGCCAGTAGTAAGCGGGAATTCTCCTACAATGAGCAGTTCTTC
14	.	TRBD1	TRBV2	TRBJ1-1	CASSSTGGLTEAFF	TGTGCCAGCAGTTCCACAGGGGGCCTCACTGAAGCTTTCTTT
14	.	.	TRBV6-2/TRBV6-3	TRBJ1-1	CASSYVHLNTEAFF	TGTGCCAGCAGTTACGTACATTTGAACACTGAAGCTTTCTTT
15	.	.	TRBV5-6	TRBJ2-3	CASSFRDRLGDTQYF	TGTGCCAGCAGCTTCCGAGACAGGCTCGGAGATACGCAGTATTTT
13	.	TRBD1	TRBV6-4	TRBJ2-2	CASSGTGTGELFF	TGTGCCAGCAGCGGGACAGGCACCGGGGAGCTGTTTTTT
15	few	.	TRBV6-6	TRBJ1-4	CASHTGRSSNEKLFF	TGTGCCAGCCATACGGGTCGGTCCTCTAATGAAAAACTGTTTTTT
11	.	.	TRBV5-5	TRBJ2-7	CASSRDREQYF	TGTGCCAGCAGCCGAGACAGGGAGCAGTACTTC
13	few	.	TRBV12-3/TRBV12-4	TRBJ2-1	CASSLRGYGEQFF	TGTGCCAGCAGTTTAAGGGGATACGGCGAGCAGTTCTTC
12	.	.	TRBV12-3/TRBV12-4	TRBJ2-7	CASSWGLREQYF	TGTGCCAGCAGTTGGGGACTTCGCGAGCAGTACTTC
14	.	.	TRBV29-1	TRBJ2-1	CSVDPPGTPNEQFF	TGCAGCGTCGATCCCCCCGGGACACCAAATGAGCAGTTCTTC
16	.	.	TRBV11-2	TRBJ2-3	CASSSRSGGSPPTQYF	TGTGCCAGCAGTTCAAGATCCGGGGGTAGTCCCCCAACGCAGTATTTT
11	.	.	TRBV9	TRBJ1-2	CASSPGVGYTF	TGTGCCAGCAGCCCAGGGGTCGGCTACACCTTC
12	.	.	TRBV2	TRBJ2-7	CASSPRVGEQYF	TGTGCCAGCAGTCCCAGGGTAGGCGAGCAGTACTTC
12	.	.	TRBV6-6	TRBJ1-2	CASSSSPYGYTF	TGTGCCAGCAGTTCTAGCCCCTATGGCTACACCTTC